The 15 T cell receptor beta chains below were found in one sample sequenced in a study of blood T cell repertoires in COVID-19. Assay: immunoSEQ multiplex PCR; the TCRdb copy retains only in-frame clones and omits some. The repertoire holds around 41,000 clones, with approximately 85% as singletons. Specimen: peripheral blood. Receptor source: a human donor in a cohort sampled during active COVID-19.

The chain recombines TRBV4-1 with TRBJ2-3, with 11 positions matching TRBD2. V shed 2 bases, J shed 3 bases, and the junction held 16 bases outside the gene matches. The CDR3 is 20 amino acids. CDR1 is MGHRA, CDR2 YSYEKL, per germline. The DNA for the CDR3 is TGCGCCAGCAGCCAATCTCTGTCCAGGCTAGCGGGGGGCGGGACAGATACGCAGTATTTT. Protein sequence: CASSQSLSRLAGGGTDTQYF.

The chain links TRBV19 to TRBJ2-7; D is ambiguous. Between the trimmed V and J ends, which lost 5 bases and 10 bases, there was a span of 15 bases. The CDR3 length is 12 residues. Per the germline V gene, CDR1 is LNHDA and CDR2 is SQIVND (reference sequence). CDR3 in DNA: TGTGCCAGTAGTCTCCGCTTGGGCGAACAGTACTTC. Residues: CASSLRLGEQYF.

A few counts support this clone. The CDR3 spells CSVASRGDQPQHF. The CDR3 DNA follows: TGCAGCGTTGCTAGCAGGGGGGATCAGCCCCAGCATTTT. V is TRBV29-1 and J is TRBJ1-5; 7 bases align to TRBD1. CDR1 is SQVTM and CDR2 is ANQGSEA in the germline V gene. V was clipped by 4 bases and J by 5 bases; unmatched bases: 5. This CDR3 contains 13 residues.

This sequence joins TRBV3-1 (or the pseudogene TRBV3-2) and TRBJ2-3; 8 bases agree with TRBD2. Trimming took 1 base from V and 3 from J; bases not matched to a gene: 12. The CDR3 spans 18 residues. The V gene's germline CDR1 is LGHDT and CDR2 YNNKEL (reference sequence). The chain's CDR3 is CASSQARGGAGKTDTQYF. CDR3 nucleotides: TGTGCCAGCAGCCAAGCCCGGGGGGGGGCGGGTAAGACAGATACGCAGTATTTT.

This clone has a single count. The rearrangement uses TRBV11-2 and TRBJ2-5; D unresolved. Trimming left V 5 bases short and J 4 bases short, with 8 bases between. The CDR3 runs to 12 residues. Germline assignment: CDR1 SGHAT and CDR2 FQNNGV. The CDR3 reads CASSPNGETQYF. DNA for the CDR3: TGTGCCAGCAGCCCGAACGGAGAGACCCAGTACTTC.

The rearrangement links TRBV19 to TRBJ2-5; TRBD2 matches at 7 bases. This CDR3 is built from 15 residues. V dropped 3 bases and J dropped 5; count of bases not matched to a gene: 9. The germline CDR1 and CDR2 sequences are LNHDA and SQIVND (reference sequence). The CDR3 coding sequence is TGTGCCAGTAGTATTGATTTGGGGCGGGGGGAGACCCAGTACTTC. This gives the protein CASSIDLGRGETQYF.

Here the CDR3 DNA reads TGTGCCACCAGCAGAACCACACAGGGGCGAGAGACCCAGTACTTC. It translates to CATSRTTQGRETQYF. This chain connects TRBV15 to TRBJ2-5, with 7 positions matching TRBD1. J lost 4 bases, V lost 2 bases, and 7 bases had no gene match. CDR3 length equals 15 residues. Germline values: CDR1 LNHNV, CDR2 YYDKDF (reference sequence).

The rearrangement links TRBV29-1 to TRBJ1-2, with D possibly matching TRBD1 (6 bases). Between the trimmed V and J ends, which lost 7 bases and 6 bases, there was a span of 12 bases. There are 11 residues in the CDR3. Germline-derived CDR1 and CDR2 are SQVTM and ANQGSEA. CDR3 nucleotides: TGCAGCGGTGGACAGATACATGGCTACACCTTC. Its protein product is CSGGQIHGYTF. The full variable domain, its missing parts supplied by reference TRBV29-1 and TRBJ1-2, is SAVISQKPSRDICQRGTSLTIQCQVDSQVTMMFWYRQQPGQSLTLIATANQGSEATYESGFVIDKFPISRPNLTFSTLTVSNMSPEDSSIYLCSGGQIHGYTFGSGTRLTVV.

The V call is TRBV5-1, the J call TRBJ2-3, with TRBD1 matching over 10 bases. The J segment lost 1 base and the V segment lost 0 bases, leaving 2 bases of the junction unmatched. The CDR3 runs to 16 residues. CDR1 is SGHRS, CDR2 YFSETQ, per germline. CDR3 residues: CASSLGDRGGTDTQYF. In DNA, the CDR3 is TGCGCCAGCAGCTTGGGGGACAGGGGAGGCACAGATACGCAGTATTTT.

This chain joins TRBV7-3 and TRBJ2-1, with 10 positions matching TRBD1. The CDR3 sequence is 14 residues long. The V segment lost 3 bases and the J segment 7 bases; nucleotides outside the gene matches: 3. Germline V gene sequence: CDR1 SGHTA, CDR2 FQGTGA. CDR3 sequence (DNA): TGTGCCAGCAGCTTCGGACAGGGGGGTAATGAGCAGTTCTTC. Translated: CASSFGQGGNEQFF.

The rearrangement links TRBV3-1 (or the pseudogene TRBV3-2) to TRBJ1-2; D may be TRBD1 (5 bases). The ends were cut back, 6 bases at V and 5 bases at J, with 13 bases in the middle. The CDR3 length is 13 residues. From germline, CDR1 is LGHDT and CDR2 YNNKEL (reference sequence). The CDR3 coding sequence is TGTGCCAGCAGAAAGGGGCAGAGTTATGGCTACACCTTC. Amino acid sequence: CASRKGQSYGYTF.

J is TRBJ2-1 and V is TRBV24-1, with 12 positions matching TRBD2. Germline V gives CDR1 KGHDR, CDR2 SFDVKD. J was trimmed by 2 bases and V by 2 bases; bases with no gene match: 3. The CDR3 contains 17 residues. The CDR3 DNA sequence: TGTGCCACCAGTGATTCGGGGACTAGCGGGCCCTACAATGAGCAGTTCTTC. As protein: CATSDSGTSGPYNEQFF.

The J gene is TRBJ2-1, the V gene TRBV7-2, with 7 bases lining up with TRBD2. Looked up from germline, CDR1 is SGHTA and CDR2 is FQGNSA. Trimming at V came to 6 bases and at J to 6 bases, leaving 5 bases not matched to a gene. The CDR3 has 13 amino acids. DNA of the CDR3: TGTGCCAGCAGTTTTGGGAGGGGCAATGAGCAGTTCTTC. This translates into CASSFGRGNEQFF. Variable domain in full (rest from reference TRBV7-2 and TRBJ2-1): GAGVSQSPSNKVTEKGKDVELRCDPISGHTALYWYRQSLGQGLEFLIYFQGNSAPDKSGLPSDRFSAERTGGSVSTLTIQRTQQEDSAVYLCASSFGRGNEQFFGPGTRLTVL.

The CDR3 spells CASSFEEGGELFF. The CDR3 coding sequence is TGTGCCAGCAGCTTCGAGGAGGGCGGGGAGCTGTTTTTT. The chain links TRBV5-5 to TRBJ2-2, with D maybe TRBD2 (6 bases). Trimming took 2 bases from V and 7 from J, leaving 9 bases between them. The CDR3 length is 13 residues. Germline assignment: CDR1 SGHKS and CDR2 YYEKEE (reference sequence).

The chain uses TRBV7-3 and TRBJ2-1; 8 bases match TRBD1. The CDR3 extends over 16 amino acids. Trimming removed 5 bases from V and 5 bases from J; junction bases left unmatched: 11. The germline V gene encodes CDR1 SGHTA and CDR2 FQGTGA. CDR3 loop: CASSRPGPGGHNEQFF. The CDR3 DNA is TGTGCCAGCAGCCGACCAGGACCAGGGGGCCACAATGAGCAGTTCTTC.